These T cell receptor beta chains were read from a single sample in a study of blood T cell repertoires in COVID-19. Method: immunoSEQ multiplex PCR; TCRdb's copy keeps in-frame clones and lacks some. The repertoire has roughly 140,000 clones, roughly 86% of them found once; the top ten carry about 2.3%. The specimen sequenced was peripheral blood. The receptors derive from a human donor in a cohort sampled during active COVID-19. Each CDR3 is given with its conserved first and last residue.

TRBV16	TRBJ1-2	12	CASSQLGSGYTF
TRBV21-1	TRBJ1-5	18	CASNQKLQGPDGHQPQHF
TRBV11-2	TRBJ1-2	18	CASSLFHGGFTAEYGYTF
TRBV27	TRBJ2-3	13	CASRKTDEDTQYF
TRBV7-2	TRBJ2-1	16	CASSLVNPGDYNEQFF
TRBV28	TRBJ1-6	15	CASSLPSSYNSPLHF
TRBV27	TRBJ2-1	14	CASSLRTGVNEQFF
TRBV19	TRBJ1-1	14	CASIADRDYTEAFF
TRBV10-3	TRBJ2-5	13	CAIGARGGETQYF
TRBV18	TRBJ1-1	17	CASSPFAIGEMGTEAFF
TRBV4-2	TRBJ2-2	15	CASSQVARVTGELFF
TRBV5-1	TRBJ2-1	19	CASSLEGSGVYRLEDEQFF
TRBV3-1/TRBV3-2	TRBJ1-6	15	CASSQMVLGNSPLHF
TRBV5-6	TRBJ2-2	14	CASSSRGINGELFF
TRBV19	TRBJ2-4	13	CASKGEEPNIQYF
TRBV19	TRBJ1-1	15	CASSPAVGEYTEAFF
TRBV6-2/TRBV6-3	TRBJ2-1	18	CASSYRPSGRARYNEQFF
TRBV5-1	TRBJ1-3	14	CASSLTPGGNTIYF
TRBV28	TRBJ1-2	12	CASRMTGGGYTF
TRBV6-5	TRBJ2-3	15	CASTTKTSGADTQYF
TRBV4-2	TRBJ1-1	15	CASRYRDRENTEAFF
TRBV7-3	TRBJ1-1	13	CASSLNRNTEAFF
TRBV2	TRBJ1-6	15	CASSERPGYNSPLHF
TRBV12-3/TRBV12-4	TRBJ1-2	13	CASSLVRLYGYTF
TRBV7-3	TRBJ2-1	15	CASSRDSGSYNEQFF
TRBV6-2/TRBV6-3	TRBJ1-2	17	CASSQGTGAFRNYGYTF
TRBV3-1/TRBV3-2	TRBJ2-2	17	CASSQYIWGVDTGELFF
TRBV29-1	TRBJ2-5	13	CSVQSSPGETQYF
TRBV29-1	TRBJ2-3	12	CSDQTAQDTQYF
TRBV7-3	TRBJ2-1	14	CASRGTGRDNEQFF
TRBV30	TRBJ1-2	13	CAWSGPGTEGYTF